These 26 T cell receptor beta chains were sequenced from one sample in a study of OX40 agonist ivuxolimab in advanced cancers. Produced via immunoSEQ multiplex PCR; TCRdb's table is partial and in-frame only. The table shows fewer than 60,000 clones, with around nine tenths occurring only once. The sample here was CD4+ or CD8+ T cells sorted from blood, taken in a trial of the OX40 agonist ivuxolimab. The receptors were sampled from an adult with an advanced solid tumor such as melanoma, head and neck, liver or kidney cancer.

The chain joins TRBV6-4 to TRBJ2-2, with D perhaps TRBD2 (6 bases). This CDR3 has 14 residues. V shed 5 bases and J shed 7 bases, with 14 bases lying between them. CDR1 MRHNA and CDR2 SNTAGT come from the germline V gene. CDR3 residues: CASSPGTDRGELFF. The CDR3 DNA sequence: TGTGCCAGCAGTCCCGGGACTGATCGCGGGGAGCTGTTTTTT.

V usage is TRBV5-6 and J usage is TRBJ2-3; TRBD2 agrees at 10 bases. The CDR3 extends over 15 amino acids. Germline V gene lookup returns CDR1 SGHDT and CDR2 YYEEEE. The V and J ends lost 0 bases and 7 bases, in that order; junction bases with no gene match: 5. In DNA, the CDR3 is TGTGCCAGCAGCTTGGCTAGCGGGAGTTGGCATACGCAGTATTTT. This translates into CASSLASGSWHTQYF.

This clone appeared once. This chain joins TRBV19 and TRBJ1-5; D is possibly TRBD1 (5 bases). The CDR3 has 14 residues. Germline assignment: CDR1 LNHDA and CDR2 SQIVND (reference sequence). V was trimmed by 3 bases and J by 4 bases, leaving 10 bases between them. CDR3 loop: CASSMSGFNQPQHF. The CDR3 DNA sequence: TGTGCCAGTAGTATGTCAGGGTTTAATCAGCCCCAGCATTTT.

The chain uses TRBV7-2 and TRBJ2-1, with 9 bases aligning to TRBD2. Germline V gives CDR1 SGHTA, CDR2 FQGNSA. This CDR3 comprises 18 residues. V shed 4 bases, J shed 6 bases, and the junction held 16 bases outside the gene matches. The DNA for the CDR3 is TGTGCCAGCAGCTCCAGATCCGTAGCGGGAGTCAAGGCCAATGAGCAGTTCTTC. This sequence encodes CASSSRSVAGVKANEQFF.

The chain links TRBV19 to TRBJ2-4, with 12 bases that match TRBD2. The V gene end was trimmed by 7 bases and the J gene end by 2 bases; junction bases not matched to a gene: 12. The germline V gene encodes CDR1 LNHDA and CDR2 SQIVND (reference sequence). This CDR3 region has 18 residues. In nucleotides, the CDR3 is TGTGCCAGTACCCGCCGGTTGACTAGCGGGAGTTCCAAAAACATTCAGTACTTC. It yields the protein CASTRRLTSGSSKNIQYF. Full variable domain (outside the CDR3, taken from reference TRBV19 and TRBJ2-4): DGGITQSPKYLFRKEGQNVTLSCEQNLNHDAMYWYRQDPGQGLRLIYYSQIVNDFQKGDIAEGYSVSREKKESFPLTVTSAQKNPTAFYLCASTRRLTSGSSKNIQYFGAGTRLSVL.

V usage is TRBV4-2 and J usage is TRBJ2-2, with 9 nucleotides matching TRBD1. The CDR3 covers 15 residues. The germline CDR1 and CDR2 sequences are LGHNA and YNFKEQ. The V gene end was trimmed by 1 base and the J gene end by 10 bases; junction bases not matched to a gene: 7. The CDR3 is CASSQAQGAGLELFF. DNA for the CDR3: TGTGCCAGCAGCCAAGCACAGGGGGCAGGTTTGGAGCTGTTTTTT.

The rearrangement joins TRBV11-3 to TRBJ2-1; 9 bases agree with TRBD2. CDR3 size: 17 residues. The junction had 16 bases not matched to a gene; V was cut back by 4 bases and J by 9 bases. CDR1 SGHNT and CDR2 YENEEA come from the germline V gene. The chain's CDR3 is CASSSQPYGGRAVEQFF. CDR3 coding DNA: TGTGCCAGCAGCTCACAACCTTACGGCGGGAGGGCCGTTGAGCAGTTCTTC.

The chain employs TRBV19 and TRBJ1-2, with D possibly matching TRBD1 (5 bases). The CDR3 loop spans 14 amino acids. Between the trimmed V and J ends, which lost 7 bases and 4 bases, there was a span of 16 bases. CDR1 is LNHDA and CDR2 is SQIVND in the germline V gene (reference sequence). The CDR3 reads CASTTSGGPYGYTF. The CDR3 DNA reads TGTGCCAGTACCACCTCCGGGGGTCCCTATGGCTACACCTTC.

The chain couples TRBV18 to TRBJ2-7, with TRBD2 identical over 8 bases. Germline V gene sequence: CDR1 KGHSH, CDR2 LQKENI. The CDR3 is made up of 15 amino acids. The J segment lost 1 base and the V segment lost 3 bases, leaving 5 bases of the junction unmatched. DNA of the CDR3: TGTGCCAGCTCACCGTCGAGCGGGGGTTCCTACGAGCAGTACTTC. Translated: CASSPSSGGSYEQYF.

The V and J genes are TRBV19 and TRBJ2-2; TRBD2 agrees at 13 bases. V gave up 10 bases and J gave up 7 bases; unmatched junction bases: 6. CDR3 length: 14 residues. Germline V gene sequence: CDR1 LNHDA, CDR2 SQIVND (reference sequence). The CDR3 reads CATLGLAGNGELFF. The CDR3 region has the DNA TGTGCCACACTGGGACTAGCGGGAAACGGGGAGCTGTTTTTT.

The chain recombines TRBV7-2 with TRBJ2-3, with D possibly being TRBD2 (5 bases). The CDR3 runs 16 residues. Between the trimmed V and J ends, which lost 3 bases and 3 bases, there was a span of 16 bases. Germline loops: CDR1 SGHTA, CDR2 FQGNSA. This CDR3 reads CASSFWERLGTDTQYF. The CDR3 DNA follows: TGTGCCAGCAGCTTCTGGGAGAGGTTAGGGACAGATACGCAGTATTTT.

V and J are TRBV19 and TRBJ2-3; unclear D gene. V lost 10 bases, J lost 0 bases, and 14 bases lay in between. From germline, CDR1 is LNHDA and CDR2 SQIVND (reference sequence). CDR3 length: 14 residues. The CDR3 bases are TGTGCCACCAAGGTGGCGTTTAGCACAGATACGCAGTATTTT. It encodes CATKVAFSTDTQYF. The full variable domain, with the rest looked up from reference TRBV19 and TRBJ2-3, is DGGITQSPKYLFRKEGQNVTLSCEQNLNHDAMYWYRQDPGQGLRLIYYSQIVNDFQKGDIAEGYSVSREKKESFPLTVTSAQKNPTAFYLCATKVAFSTDTQYFGPGTRLTVL.

This chain joins TRBV4-3 and TRBJ2-3, with a possible D match to TRBD1 (5 bases). CDR1 LGHNA and CDR2 YSLEER come from the germline V gene. The CDR3 length is 15 residues. V lost 1 base, J lost 4 bases, and 12 bases lay in between. The CDR3 nucleotides are TGCGCCAGCAGCCAAGGACAGATTGAGGCAGATACGCAGTATTTT. It specifies CASSQGQIEADTQYF.

The V and J genes are TRBV28 and TRBJ2-5; TRBD1 agrees at 8 bases. The length of the CDR3 is 15 residues. Trimming at V came to 7 bases and at J to 5 bases, leaving 12 bases not matched to a gene. Looked up from germline, CDR1 is MDHEN and CDR2 is SYDVKM. DNA of the CDR3: TGTGCCAGCAATAGGAGGGACAGGTCCACGGAGACCCAGTACTTC. Translated: CASNRRDRSTETQYF.

The CDR3 is CASSLGGGETQYF. In DNA form, the CDR3 reads TGTGCCAGCAGCTTAGGCGGGGGGGAGACCCAGTACTTC. V is TRBV7-8 and J is TRBJ2-5; 8 bases are a match to TRBD2. J lost 5 bases, V lost 1 base, and 0 bases had no gene match. The CDR3 is 13 residues long. The germline V gene has CDR1 SGHVS and CDR2 FQNEAQ.

Here the CDR3 reads CASSSRRDSTDTQYF. The CDR3 DNA reads TGCGCCAGCAGCTCACGGAGAGACAGCACAGATACGCAGTATTTT. The chain has TRBV5-1 and TRBJ2-3; D gene unclear. The germline V gene has CDR1 SGHRS and CDR2 YFSETQ. The CDR3 is 15 residues long. Trimming took 3 bases from V and 0 from J, leaving 11 bases between them.

Here the CDR3 DNA reads TGTGCCAGCAGCTTAGGAAGTGACAGCTATGGCTACACCTTC. Translated: CASSLGSDSYGYTF. The rearrangement joins TRBV7-2 to TRBJ1-2, with a weak D call TRBD1 (5 bases). CDR3 size: 14 residues. Germline V gene sequence: CDR1 SGHTA, CDR2 FQGNSA. The V end lost 1 base, the J end lost 4 bases, and 10 bases lay between the germline ends.

This clone was observed a single time. V and J are TRBV2 and TRBJ2-5; a weak D match, TRBD2 (6 bases). V was clipped by 6 bases and J by 5 bases, with 16 bases between them. CDR1 is SNHLY, CDR2 FYNNEI, per germline. CDR3 length equals 14 residues. This CDR3 reads CASSKRTTGETQYF. CDR3 nucleotide sequence: TGTGCCAGCAGCAAAAGGACTACTGGGGAGACCCAGTACTTC.

The CDR3 is CASRLDSGRTDTQYF. As DNA, the CDR3 is TGTGCCAGCAGACTCGATAGCGGGCGCACAGATACGCAGTATTTT. V usage is TRBV7-2 and J usage is TRBJ2-3, with 7 nucleotides matching TRBD2. The V gene end was trimmed by 6 bases and the J gene end by 1 base; junction bases not matched to a gene: 7. The CDR3 is 15 amino acids. CDR1 is SGHTA, CDR2 FQGNSA, per germline.

For this clone: The junction departs from the called germline gene at one end, perhaps through a read error. V gene TRBV6-1 combines with J gene TRBJ1-2, with 10 bases identical to TRBD1. Germline CDR1 reads MNHNS; CDR2 reads SASEGT. The CDR3 loop spans 15 amino acids. CDR3 coding DNA: TGTGTCAGCAGTGACTGGACAGGGGGGGCCTATGGCTACACCTTC. Protein sequence: CVSSDWTGGAYGYTF.

V is TRBV6-5 and J is TRBJ2-1; TRBD1 agrees at 10 bases. The germline CDR1 and CDR2 sequences are MNHEY and SVGAGI. The CDR3 is made up of 15 amino acids. V lost 6 bases to trimming and J lost 4 bases; unmatched junction nucleotides: 6. The CDR3 spells CASRGTGAIYNEQFF. The CDR3 DNA reads TGTGCCAGCAGGGGGACAGGGGCGATATACAATGAGCAGTTCTTC.

The V gene is TRBV19, the J gene TRBJ2-3; D remains ambiguous. The CDR3 runs to 15 residues. The ends were cut back, 1 base at V and 1 base at J, with 9 bases in the middle. Germline values: CDR1 LNHDA, CDR2 SQIVND (reference sequence). CDR3 coding DNA: TGTGCCAGTAGTATAGTGGGCGCCGGCACAGATACGCAGTATTTT. This translates into CASSIVGAGTDTQYF.

CDR3 sequence reads: CASGMEISEQFF. The CDR3 DNA reads as TGTGCCAGCGGCATGGAGATTAGTGAGCAGTTCTTC. The J gene is TRBJ2-1, the V gene TRBV5-8; D is undetermined. The CDR3 extends over 12 amino acids. The V gene lost 7 bases and the J gene lost 9 bases, with 14 bases spanning the gap. CDR1 and CDR2 (germline): SGHTS, YDEGEE. Variable domain in full (rest from reference TRBV5-8 and TRBJ2-1): EAGVTQSPTHLIKTRGQQATLRCSPISGHTSVYWYQQALGLGLQFLLWYDEGEERNRGNFPPRFSGRQFPNYSSELNVNALELEDSALYLCASGMEISEQFFGPGTRLTVL.

The gene calls are TRBV21-1 and TRBJ1-2. TRBV21-1 is a pseudogene segment. This CDR3 is built from 13 residues. The CDR3 nucleotides are TGTGCCAGCAGCAAATCTGGCGCCTATGGCTACACCTTC. Translation gives CASSKSGAYGYTF.

The rearrangement uses TRBV28 and TRBJ2-1; 14 bases fit TRBD2. Germline values: CDR1 MDHEN, CDR2 SYDVKM. J was trimmed by 7 bases and V by 6 bases; bases with no gene match: 8. The CDR3 is made up of 16 amino acids. The chain's CDR3 is CASRLPGTSGRNEQFF. DNA for the CDR3: TGTGCCAGCAGGCTTCCAGGGACTAGCGGGAGAAATGAGCAGTTCTTC.

The chain joins TRBV4-1 to TRBJ1-1, with a weak D call TRBD1 (6 bases). The germline CDR1 and CDR2 sequences are MGHRA and YSYEKL. CDR3 length: 14 residues. V was cut by 4 bases and J by 4 bases, with 13 bases left in between. In DNA form, the CDR3 reads TGCGCCAGCAGCCTAGAACAGGGACGCACTGAAGCTTTCTTT. Protein product: CASSLEQGRTEAFF.